This is a list of T cell receptor beta chains from one sample in a study of blood T cell repertoires in COVID-19. The data were produced by immunoSEQ multiplex PCR, yet TCRdb's version contains in-frame clones alone and is incomplete. The top ten hold less than 5% of the sample, which has approximately 98,000 clones, over 75% seen once. Material for sequencing was peripheral blood. These TCRs come from a woman aged 70-85 years with acute or convalescent COVID-19. Both conserved end residues are part of each CDR3. D genes are given only for firm matches. Clone sizes are given selectively: once, few, many, or a class where the clone is expanded.

j_call clone_size d_call v_call cdr3_aa cdr3_nt
TRBJ1-2 . . TRBV5-4 CASSFTGIDYGYTF TGTGCCAGCAGTTTTACAGGGATCGACTATGGCTACACCTTC
TRBJ2-7 . TRBD1 TRBV19 CASSMPGQGTYEQYF TGTGCCAGTAGTATGCCGGGACAGGGGACCTACGAGCAGTACTTC
TRBJ1-2 . . TRBV18 CASSPREGGASEDYGYTF TGTGCCAGCTCACCAAGGGAGGGGGGCGCGTCAGAGGACTATGGCTACACCTTC
TRBJ2-1 . TRBD2 TRBV6-5 CASSPGLGSYNEQFF TGTGCCAGCAGCCCGGGACTAGGTTCCTACAATGAGCAGTTCTTC
TRBJ1-3 . . TRBV9 CASSPSRAGNTIYF TGTGCCAGCAGCCCCAGCAGGGCTGGAAACACCATATATTTT
TRBJ2-5 . TRBD2 TRBV7-2 CASSFSGGAETQYF TGTGCCAGCAGCTTTAGCGGGGGGGCAGAGACCCAGTACTTC
TRBJ1-4 once . TRBV28 CASSFTDRHNEELFF TGTGCCAGCAGTTTTACGGACAGACATAATGAGGAACTGTTTTTT
TRBJ2-5 . . TRBV5-1 CASSLELAEETQYF TGCGCCAGCAGCTTGGAGTTAGCGGAAGAGACCCAGTACTTC
TRBJ2-2 . . TRBV6-5 CASSIDRSTGELFF TGTGCCAGCAGTATCGACAGGTCCACCGGGGAGCTGTTTTTT
TRBJ1-2 . . TRBV4-1 CASSHADRQDYGYTF TGCGCCAGCAGCCACGCCGACAGGCAGGACTATGGCTACACCTTC
TRBJ1-2 . . TRBV30 CAWSKGRLSGYTF TGTGCCTGGAGTAAGGGGCGACTTAGTGGCTACACCTTC
TRBJ1-1 . . TRBV28 CASSLHERGPRAEAFF TGTGCCAGCAGTTTGCATGAGCGTGGGCCGAGGGCTGAAGCTTTCTTT
TRBJ1-2 . . TRBV4-1 CASSQDGAINGYTF TGCGCCAGCAGCCAAGATGGGGCGATTAACGGCTACACCTTC
TRBJ2-1 . . TRBV28 CASSLHPGSYNEQFF TGTGCCAGCAGTTTACACCCGGGGTCCTACAATGAGCAGTTCTTC
TRBJ1-1 . . TRBV11-2 CASSLVPDTEAFF TGTGCCAGCAGCTTAGTTCCAGACACTGAAGCTTTCTTT
TRBJ2-3 . . TRBV5-6 CASSSGTARGTDTQYF TGTGCCAGCAGCTCGGGGACTGCGCGGGGCACAGATACGCAGTATTTT
TRBJ1-1 few . TRBV7-3 CASSLLAGNTEAFF TGTGCCAGCAGCTTACTAGCAGGGAACACTGAAGCTTTCTTT
TRBJ2-5 . TRBD2 TRBV6-5 CASSPGRARGETQYF TGTGCCAGCAGTCCCGGGAGGGCAAGGGGGGAGACCCAGTACTTC
TRBJ1-1 few . TRBV6-2/TRBV6-3 CASSQVGALATEAFF TGTGCCAGCAGCCAGGTGGGGGCGCTTGCCACTGAAGCTTTCTTT
TRBJ1-2 . . TRBV11-1 CASSLTTRTDGYTF TGTGCCAGCAGCCTGACAACCCGAACGGATGGCTACACCTTC
TRBJ1-6 . TRBD1 TRBV6-5 CASSYSQWDRGSPLHF TGTGCCAGCAGTTACTCGCAATGGGACAGGGGTTCACCCCTCCACTTT
TRBJ1-6 . . TRBV10-2 CASSEREGARSPLHF TGCGCCAGCAGTGAGAGGGAAGGGGCGAGGTCACCCCTCCACTTT
TRBJ2-5 once TRBD2 TRBV5-1 CASSSSGTSSETQYF TGCGCCAGCAGCTCCTCCGGGACTAGCAGCGAGACCCAGTACTTC
TRBJ1-2 . . TRBV28 CASYAVQNYGYTF TGTGCCAGCTACGCAGTTCAAAACTATGGCTACACCTTC
TRBJ1-3 . TRBD1 TRBV7-9 CASSLSQGADTIYF TGTGCCAGCAGCTTATCACAGGGGGCAGACACCATATATTTT
TRBJ2-7 . . TRBV6-1 CASSEAVRSEQYF TGTGCCAGCAGTGAAGCGGTCCGGAGCGAGCAGTACTTC
TRBJ1-2 few . TRBV11-2 CASTAEGVTYGYTF TGTGCCAGCACGGCAGAGGGGGTTACTTATGGCTACACCTTC
TRBJ2-1 . TRBD2 TRBV5-1 CASSLPSSGAYNEQFF TGCGCCAGCAGCTTGCCCTCTAGCGGAGCCTACAATGAGCAGTTCTTC
TRBJ2-1 once TRBD1 TRBV5-1 CASSGGTGMFNEQFF TGCGCCAGCAGCGGGGGGACAGGGATGTTCAATGAGCAGTTCTTC
TRBJ2-2 . TRBD1 TRBV7-9 CARDRVTGELFF TGTGCCAGAGACAGGGTCACCGGGGAGCTGTTTTTT
TRBJ1-5 . . TRBV6-5 CASSLARDQPQHF TGTGCCAGCAGTTTGGCGAGGGATCAGCCCCAGCATTTT
TRBJ2-1 . TRBD1 TRBV11-2 CASSLAGTDKGQQFF TGTGCCAGCAGCTTAGCGGGGACAGACAAAGGCCAGCAGTTCTTC
TRBJ2-1 . . TRBV20-1 CSAYRYNEQFF TGCAGTGCTTACCGGTACAATGAGCAGTTCTTC
TRBJ2-1 . . TRBV11-2 CASSLDLGGYYNEQFF TGTGCCAGCAGCTTAGATCTTGGCGGGTACTACAATGAGCAGTTCTTC
TRBJ2-3 . TRBD2 TRBV9 CASSLSGSDTDTQYF TGTGCCAGCAGCCTTAGCGGGAGTGACACAGATACGCAGTATTTT
TRBJ2-3 . TRBD2 TRBV5-1 CASSPGTSSRADTQYF TGCGCCAGCAGCCCTGGGACTAGCTCTCGGGCAGATACGCAGTATTTT
TRBJ2-5 . TRBD2 TRBV4-1 CAGSLTSGRGLETQYF TGCGCCGGCAGCCTAACTAGCGGGAGGGGATTAGAGACCCAGTACTTC
TRBJ2-3 . . TRBV5-4 CASSFPFRQTSTDTQYF TGTGCCAGCAGCTTTCCTTTTAGACAGACTAGCACAGATACGCAGTATTTT
TRBJ2-7 . . TRBV11-2 CASSSQTGTGYF TGTGCCAGCAGCTCCCAGACAGGCACAGGATACTTC
TRBJ1-2 . TRBD1 TRBV6-5 CASSSTNRGQSDGYTF TGTGCCAGCAGTTCTACAAACAGGGGCCAGTCGGATGGCTACACCTTC
TRBJ1-1 . . TRBV4-1 CASSQEGRESTEAFF TGCGCCAGCAGCCAAGAAGGAAGGGAGAGCACTGAAGCTTTCTTT
TRBJ1-2 . TRBD1 TRBV6-5 CASRPPGTAGYTF TGTGCCAGCAGACCCCCGGGGACAGCTGGCTACACCTTC
TRBJ2-6 few . TRBV10-3 CAISSAGTGANVLTF TGTGCCATCAGTTCGGCGGGGACTGGGGCCAACGTCCTGACTTTC
TRBJ1-5 . . TRBV28 CASRPGESTWGNQPQHF TGTGCCAGCAGACCGGGGGAATCAACCTGGGGCAATCAGCCCCAGCATTTT
TRBJ2-3 once . TRBV27 CASSPPREADTQYF TGTGCCAGCAGTCCCCCCCGAGAGGCAGATACGCAGTATTTT
TRBJ2-1 once TRBD2 TRBV7-2 CASSPGLAAYNEQFF TGTGCCAGCAGCCCGGGACTAGCAGCCTACAATGAGCAGTTCTTC
TRBJ1-5 . TRBD1 TRBV19 CASRRDRVQPQHF TGTGCCAGCCGCCGGGACAGGGTCCAGCCCCAGCATTTT
TRBJ1-1 . . TRBV9 CASSVYRETENTEAFF TGTGCCAGCAGCGTATACCGGGAGACCGAGAACACTGAAGCTTTCTTT
TRBJ1-1 . . TRBV6-6 CASSYPTGQGAFF TGTGCCAGCAGTTACCCAACAGGGCAAGGGGCTTTCTTT
TRBJ2-1 . TRBD2 TRBV9 CASSHDRSGLADPYNEQFF TGTGCCAGCAGCCACGATCGTAGCGGACTAGCGGACCCCTACAATGAGCAGTTCTTC
TRBJ1-5 . . TRBV6-5 CASSKRGGYQPQHF TGTGCCAGCAGTAAACGAGGGGGTTATCAGCCCCAGCATTTT